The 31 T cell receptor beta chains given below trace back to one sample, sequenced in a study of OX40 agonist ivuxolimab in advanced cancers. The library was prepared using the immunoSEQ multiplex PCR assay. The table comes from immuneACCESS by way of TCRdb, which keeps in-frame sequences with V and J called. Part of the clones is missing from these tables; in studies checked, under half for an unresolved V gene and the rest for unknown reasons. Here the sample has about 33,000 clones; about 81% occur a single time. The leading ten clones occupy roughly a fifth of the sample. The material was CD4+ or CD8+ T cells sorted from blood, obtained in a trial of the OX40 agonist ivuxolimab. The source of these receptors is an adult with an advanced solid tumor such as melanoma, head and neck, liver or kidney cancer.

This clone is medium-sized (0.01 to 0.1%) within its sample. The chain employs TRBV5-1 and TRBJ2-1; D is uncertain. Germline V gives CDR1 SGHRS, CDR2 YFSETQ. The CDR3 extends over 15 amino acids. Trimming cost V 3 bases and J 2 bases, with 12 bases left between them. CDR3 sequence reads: CASSSLSSPYNEQFF. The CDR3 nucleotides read TGCGCCAGCAGCTCCCTGTCGAGTCCCTACAATGAGCAGTTCTTC.

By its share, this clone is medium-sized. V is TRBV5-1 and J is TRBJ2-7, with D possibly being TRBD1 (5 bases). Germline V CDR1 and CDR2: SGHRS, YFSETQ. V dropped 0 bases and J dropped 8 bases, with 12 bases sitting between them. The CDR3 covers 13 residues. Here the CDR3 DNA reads TGCGCCAGCAGCTTGGAAGAGGCAGGGAAGCAGTACTTC. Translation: CASSLEEAGKQYF.

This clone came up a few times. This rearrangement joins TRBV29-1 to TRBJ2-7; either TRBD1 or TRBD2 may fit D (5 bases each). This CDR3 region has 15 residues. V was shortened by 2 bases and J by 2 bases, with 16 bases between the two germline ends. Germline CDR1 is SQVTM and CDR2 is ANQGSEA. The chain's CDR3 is CSVELPGPRTYEQYF. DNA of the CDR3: TGCAGCGTTGAACTACCGGGACCCCGGACCTACGAGCAGTACTTC.

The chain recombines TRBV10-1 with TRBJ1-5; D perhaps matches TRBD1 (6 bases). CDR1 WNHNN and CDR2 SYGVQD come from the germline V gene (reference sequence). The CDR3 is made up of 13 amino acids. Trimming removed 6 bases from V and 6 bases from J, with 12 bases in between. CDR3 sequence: CASSQGNGQPQHF. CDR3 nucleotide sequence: TGCGCCAGCAGCCAGGGGAATGGTCAGCCCCAGCATTTT.

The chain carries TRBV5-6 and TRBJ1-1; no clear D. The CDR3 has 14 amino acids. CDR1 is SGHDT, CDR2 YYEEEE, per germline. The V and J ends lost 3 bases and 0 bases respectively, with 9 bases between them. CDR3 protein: CASSSTGMNTEAFF. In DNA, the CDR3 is TGTGCCAGCAGCTCGACTGGGATGAACACTGAAGCTTTCTTT.

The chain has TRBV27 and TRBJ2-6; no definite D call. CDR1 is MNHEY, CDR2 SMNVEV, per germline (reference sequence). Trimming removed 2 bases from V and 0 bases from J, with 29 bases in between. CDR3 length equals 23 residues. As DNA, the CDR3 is TGTGCCAGCAGTTTAACGTTTCCATACCCCCAAAGACGGACCAGCTCTGGGGCCAACGTCCTGACTTTC. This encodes CASSLTFPYPQRRTSSGANVLTF.

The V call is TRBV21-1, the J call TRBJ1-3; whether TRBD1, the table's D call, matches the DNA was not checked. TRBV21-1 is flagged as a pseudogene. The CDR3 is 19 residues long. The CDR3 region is CASSRRQLPYLSSGNTIYF. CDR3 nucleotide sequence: TGTGCCAGCAGCAGGAGACAGCTTCCTTACCTAAGCTCTGGAAACACCATATATTTT.

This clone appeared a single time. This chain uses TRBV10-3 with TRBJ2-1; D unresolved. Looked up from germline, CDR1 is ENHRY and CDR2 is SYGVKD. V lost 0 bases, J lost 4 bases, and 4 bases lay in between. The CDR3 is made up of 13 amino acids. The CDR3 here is CAISESGYNEQFF. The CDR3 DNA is TGTGCCATCAGTGAGTCGGGGTACAATGAGCAGTTCTTC.

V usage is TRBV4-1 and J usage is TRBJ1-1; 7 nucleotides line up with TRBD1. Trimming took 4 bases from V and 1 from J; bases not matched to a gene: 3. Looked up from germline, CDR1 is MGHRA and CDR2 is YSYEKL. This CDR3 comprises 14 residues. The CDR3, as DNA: TGCGCCAGCAGCCTTTCAGGGGGGAACACTGAAGCTTTCTTT. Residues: CASSLSGGNTEAFF.

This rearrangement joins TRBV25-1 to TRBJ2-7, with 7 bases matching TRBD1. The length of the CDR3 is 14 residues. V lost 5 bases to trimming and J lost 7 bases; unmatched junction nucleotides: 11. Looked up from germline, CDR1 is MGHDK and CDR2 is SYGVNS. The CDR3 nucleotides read TGTGCCAGCAGTAACAGACAGGGCTTCCAGGAGCAGTACTTC. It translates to CASSNRQGFQEQYF.

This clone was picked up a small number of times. The CDR3 reads CASSFSTRGNQPQHF. The DNA for the CDR3 is TGTGCCAGCAGTTTTAGTACAAGGGGCAATCAGCCCCAGCATTTT. The chain combines TRBV28 with TRBJ1-5; no definite D call. Between the trimmed V and J ends, which lost 3 bases and 2 bases, there was a span of 11 bases. Germline loops: CDR1 MDHEN, CDR2 SYDVKM. This CDR3 has 15 amino acids.

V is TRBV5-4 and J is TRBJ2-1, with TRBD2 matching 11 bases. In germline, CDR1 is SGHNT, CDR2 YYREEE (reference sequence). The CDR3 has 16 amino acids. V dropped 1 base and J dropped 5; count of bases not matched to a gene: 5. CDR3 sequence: CASSLLTSGMDNEQFF. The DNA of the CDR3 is TGTGCCAGCAGCTTGTTGACTAGCGGGATGGACAATGAGCAGTTCTTC.

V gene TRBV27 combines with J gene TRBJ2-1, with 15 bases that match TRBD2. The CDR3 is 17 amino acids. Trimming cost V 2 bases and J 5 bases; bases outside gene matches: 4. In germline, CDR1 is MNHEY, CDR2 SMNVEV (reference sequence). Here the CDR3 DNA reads TGTGCCAGCAGTTTAGGGACTAGCGGGAGGTTCGACAATGAGCAGTTCTTC. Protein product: CASSLGTSGRFDNEQFF.

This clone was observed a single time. The CDR3: CASSYEDRTYEQYF. DNA for the CDR3: TGTGCCAGCAGTTACGAGGACCGAACCTACGAGCAGTACTTC. V is TRBV6-6 and J is TRBJ2-5; D unclear. The J call may be wrong; the DNA end is better matched by TRBJ2-7. This CDR3 contains 14 residues. Per the germline V gene, CDR1 is MNHNY and CDR2 is SVGAGI (reference sequence).

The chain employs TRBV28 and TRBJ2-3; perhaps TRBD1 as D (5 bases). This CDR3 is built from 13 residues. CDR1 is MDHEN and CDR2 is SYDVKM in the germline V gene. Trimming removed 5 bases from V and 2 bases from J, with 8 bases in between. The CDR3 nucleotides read TGTGCCAGCAGTCCCAGGGTCACAGATACGCAGTATTTT. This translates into CASSPRVTDTQYF.

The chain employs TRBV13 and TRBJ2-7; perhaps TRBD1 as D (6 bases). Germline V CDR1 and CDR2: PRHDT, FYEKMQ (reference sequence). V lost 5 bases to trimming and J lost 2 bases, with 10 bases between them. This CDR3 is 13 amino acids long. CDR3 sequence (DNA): TGTGCCAGCAGCCAACAGGGTACCTACGAGCAGTACTTC. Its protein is CASSQQGTYEQYF.

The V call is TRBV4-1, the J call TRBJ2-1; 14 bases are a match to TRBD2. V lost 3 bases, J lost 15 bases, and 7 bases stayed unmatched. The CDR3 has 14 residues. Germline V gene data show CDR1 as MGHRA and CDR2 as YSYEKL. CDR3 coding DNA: TGCGCCAGCAGCCAGGGACTAGCGGGAGATAGGGCGTTCTTC. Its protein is CASSQGLAGDRAFF.

The chain's CDR3 is CASSRAGVVAKNIQYF. DNA for the CDR3: TGTGCCAGCAGCCGAGCGGGGGTCGTAGCCAAAAACATTCAGTACTTC. This rearrangement joins TRBV5-8 to TRBJ2-4; TRBD2 aligns across 8 bases. J was trimmed by 0 bases and V by 4 bases; bases with no gene match: 6. Germline CDR1 and CDR2: SGHTS and YDEGEE. The CDR3 loop spans 16 amino acids.

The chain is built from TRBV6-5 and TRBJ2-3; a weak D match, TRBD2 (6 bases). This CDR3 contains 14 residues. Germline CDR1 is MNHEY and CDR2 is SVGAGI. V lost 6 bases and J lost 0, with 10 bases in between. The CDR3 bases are TGTGCCAGCAGCACCGGGACTAGCACAGATACGCAGTATTTT. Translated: CASSTGTSTDTQYF.

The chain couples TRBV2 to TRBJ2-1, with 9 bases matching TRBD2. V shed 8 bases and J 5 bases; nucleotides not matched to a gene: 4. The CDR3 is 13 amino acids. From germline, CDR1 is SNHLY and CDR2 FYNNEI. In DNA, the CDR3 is TGTGCCAGCCTAGCGGGACATAACAATGAGCAGTTCTTC. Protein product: CASLAGHNNEQFF.

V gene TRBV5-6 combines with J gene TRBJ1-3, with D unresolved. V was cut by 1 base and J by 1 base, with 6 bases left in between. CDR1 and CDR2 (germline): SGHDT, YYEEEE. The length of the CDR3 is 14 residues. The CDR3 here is CASSLMVSGNTIYF. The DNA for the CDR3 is TGTGCCAGCAGCTTGATGGTTTCTGGAAACACCATATATTTT.

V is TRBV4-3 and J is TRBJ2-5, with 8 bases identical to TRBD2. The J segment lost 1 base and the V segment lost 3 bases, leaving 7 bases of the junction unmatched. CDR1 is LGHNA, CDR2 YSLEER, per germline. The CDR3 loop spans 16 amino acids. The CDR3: CASSQTGRDFQETQYF. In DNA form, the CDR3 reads TGCGCCAGCAGCCAGACCGGGAGGGATTTCCAAGAGACCCAGTACTTC.

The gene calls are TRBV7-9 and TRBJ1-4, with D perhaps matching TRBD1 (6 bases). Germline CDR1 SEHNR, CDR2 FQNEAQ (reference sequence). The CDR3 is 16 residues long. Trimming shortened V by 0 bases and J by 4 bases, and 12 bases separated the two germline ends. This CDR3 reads CASSLAPGAINEKLFF. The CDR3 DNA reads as TGTGCCAGCAGCTTAGCGCCAGGGGCCATTAATGAAAAACTGTTTTTT.

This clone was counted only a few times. DNA of the CDR3: TGTGCCAGCAGTGAAGCGGTAGCGGGGGGATATGAGCAGTTCTTC. Protein product: CASSEAVAGGYEQFF. The V gene is TRBV2, the J gene TRBJ2-1; TRBD2 matches 10 bases. J gave up 8 bases and V 0 bases, and 4 bases lay outside the gene matches. Germline assignment: CDR1 SNHLY and CDR2 FYNNEI. This CDR3 is 15 amino acids long.

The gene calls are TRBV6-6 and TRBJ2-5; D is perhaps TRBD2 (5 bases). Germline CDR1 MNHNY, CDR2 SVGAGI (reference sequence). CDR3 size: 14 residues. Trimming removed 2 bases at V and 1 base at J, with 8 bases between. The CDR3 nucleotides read TGTGCCAGCAGTTACCTCGGGGTCCAAGAGACCCAGTACTTC. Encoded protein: CASSYLGVQETQYF.

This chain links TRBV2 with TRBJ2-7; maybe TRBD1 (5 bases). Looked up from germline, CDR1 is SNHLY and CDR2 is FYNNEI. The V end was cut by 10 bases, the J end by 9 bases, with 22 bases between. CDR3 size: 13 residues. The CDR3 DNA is TGTGCCACGCTTCAAGGGGTCGAAAGGCGGCAGTACTTC. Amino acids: CATLQGVERRQYF. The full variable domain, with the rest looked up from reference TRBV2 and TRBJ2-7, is EPEVTQTPSHQVTQMGQEVILRCVPISNHLYFYWYRQILGQKVEFLVSFYNNEISEKSEIFDDQFSVERPDGSNFTLKIRSTKLEDSAMYFCATLQGVERRQYFGPGTRLTVT.

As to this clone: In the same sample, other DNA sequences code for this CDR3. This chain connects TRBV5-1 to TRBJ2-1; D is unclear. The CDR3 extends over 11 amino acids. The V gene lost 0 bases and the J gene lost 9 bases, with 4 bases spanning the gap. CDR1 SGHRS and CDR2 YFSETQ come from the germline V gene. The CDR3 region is CASSLGSEQFF. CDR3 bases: TGCGCCAGCAGCTTGGGGTCTGAGCAGTTCTTC.

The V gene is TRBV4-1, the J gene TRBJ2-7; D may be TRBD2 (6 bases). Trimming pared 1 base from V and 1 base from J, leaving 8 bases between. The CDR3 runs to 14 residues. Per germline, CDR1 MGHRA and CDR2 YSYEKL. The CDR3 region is CASSQVAGSYEQYF. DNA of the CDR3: TGCGCCAGCAGCCAAGTTGCGGGATCCTACGAGCAGTACTTC.

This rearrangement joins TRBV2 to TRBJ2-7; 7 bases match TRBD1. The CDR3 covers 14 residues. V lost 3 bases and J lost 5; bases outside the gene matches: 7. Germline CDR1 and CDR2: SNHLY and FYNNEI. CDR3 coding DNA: TGTGCCAGCAGTGAGGGGCAGGGGGTCAACGAGCAGTACTTC. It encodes CASSEGQGVNEQYF.

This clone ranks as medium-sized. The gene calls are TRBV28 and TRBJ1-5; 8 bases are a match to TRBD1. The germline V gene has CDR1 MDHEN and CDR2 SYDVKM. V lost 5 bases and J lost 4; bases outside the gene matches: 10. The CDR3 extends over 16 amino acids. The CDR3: CASSPTGQGLNQPQHF. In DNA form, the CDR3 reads TGTGCCAGCAGTCCAACCGGACAGGGTCTAAATCAGCCCCAGCATTTT.

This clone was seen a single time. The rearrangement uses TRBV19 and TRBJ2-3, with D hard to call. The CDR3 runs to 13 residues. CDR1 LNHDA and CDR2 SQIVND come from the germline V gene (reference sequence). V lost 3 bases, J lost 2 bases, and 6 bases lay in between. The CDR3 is CASSMVLTDTQYF. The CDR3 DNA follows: TGTGCCAGTAGTATGGTACTCACAGATACGCAGTATTTT.